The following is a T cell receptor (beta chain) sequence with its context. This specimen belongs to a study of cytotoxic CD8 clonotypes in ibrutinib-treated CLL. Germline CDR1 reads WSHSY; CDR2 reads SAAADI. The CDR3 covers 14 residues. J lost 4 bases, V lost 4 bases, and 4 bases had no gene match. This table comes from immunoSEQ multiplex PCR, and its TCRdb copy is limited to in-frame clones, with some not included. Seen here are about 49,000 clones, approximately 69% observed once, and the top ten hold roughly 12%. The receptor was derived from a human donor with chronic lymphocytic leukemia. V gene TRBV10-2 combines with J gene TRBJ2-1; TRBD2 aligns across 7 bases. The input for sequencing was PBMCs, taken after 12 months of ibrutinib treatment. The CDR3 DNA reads TGCGCCAGCAGTGGGGAGGGAAGATACAATGAGCAGTTCTTC. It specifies CASSGEGRYNEQFF.